What follows are 28 T cell receptor beta chains derived from one specimen sequenced in a study of T-cell memory formation after mild COVID-19 (dated by TCRdb to the early 2020s). Library preparation was by 5' RACE. The instrument given in TCRdb is Illumina NovaSeq 6000. TCRdb reanalyzed the raw reads on its own, using fastp at Q25 for trimming and MiXCR for clone calling, and kept in-frame beta chains. Records with the same CDR3 protein are collapsed into one entry carrying the most frequent genes and DNA. This sample gives over 250,000 distinct CDR3 sequences in total; about 15% of them show up just once. Of the sample, roughly 20% is held by the ten largest clones. The specimen was PBMCs or a T cell subset sorted from them (not recorded which). Every receptor here comes from a man younger than 30 who had mild COVID-19 (a few samples of this study predate the infection). The sample titles of this study are shuffled in the database, so cell type and time point are left out; the donor was told from shared clones.

The chain uses TRBV4-3 and TRBJ2-3; TRBD2 might be the D (5 bases). The CDR3 length is 16 residues. Germline assignment: CDR1 LGHNA and CDR2 YSLEER. With 0 bases removed from V and 6 bases from J, the gap between germline ends came to 16 bases. This CDR3 reads CASSQDLSVGSDTQYF. The CDR3 DNA reads as TGCGCCAGCAGCCAAGATCTATCCGTTGGGAGTGATACGCAGTATTTT.

The rearrangement uses TRBV19 and TRBJ1-1, with no clear D. V was pared by 4 bases and J by 4 bases, with 13 bases between. The length of the CDR3 is 14 residues. The germline CDR1 and CDR2 sequences are LNHDA and SQIVND (reference sequence). CDR3 residues: CASSRSLGSTEAFF. The CDR3 DNA reads TGTGCCAGTAGTAGGAGTCTCGGAAGCACTGAAGCTTTCTTT.

This clonotype has only a few counts. The chain joins TRBV20-1 to TRBJ2-7; a possible D gene is TRBD1 (5 bases). Trimming removed 0 bases from V and 9 bases from J, with 18 bases in between. The V gene's germline CDR1 is DFQATT and CDR2 SNEGSKA (reference sequence). This CDR3 spans 14 amino acids. The CDR3 region is CSARDRKPPQGQYF. The CDR3 DNA reads TGCAGTGCTAGAGATCGGAAACCGCCTCAGGGGCAGTACTTC.

The chain uses TRBV7-2 and TRBJ2-5; 14 nucleotides match TRBD2. CDR1 SGHTA and CDR2 FQGNSA come from the germline V gene. The ends lost 5 bases at V and 0 bases at J; junction bases unmatched: 2. CDR3 length equals 16 residues. CDR3 amino acids: CASSRLAGGNQETQYF. The CDR3 nucleotides are TGTGCCAGCAGCCGACTAGCGGGGGGGAACCAAGAGACCCAGTACTTC.

This CDR3 reads CSAWGTGDDGYTF. As DNA, the CDR3 is TGCAGTGCGTGGGGGACAGGGGATGATGGCTACACCTTC. The chain uses TRBV20-1 and TRBJ1-2, with TRBD1 identical over 10 bases. The CDR3 contains 13 residues. J was trimmed by 6 bases and V by 6 bases; bases with no gene match: 7. Germline CDR1 and CDR2: DFQATT and SNEGSKA (reference sequence).

CDR3 loop: CASSVGVNSNQPQHF. CDR3 nucleotide sequence: TGTGCCAGCAGTGTCGGGGTCAATAGCAATCAGCCCCAGCATTTT. This chain links TRBV2 with TRBJ1-5; D unresolved. The CDR3 runs to 15 residues. Trimming left V 4 bases short and J 0 bases short, with 10 bases between. Germline V gene data show CDR1 as SNHLY and CDR2 as FYNNEI.

This clonotype was seen more than once but under ten times. The chain couples TRBV10-3 to TRBJ2-7; no clear D gene. The ends were cut back, 3 bases at V and 0 bases at J, with 6 bases in the middle. Per the germline V gene, CDR1 is ENHRY and CDR2 is SYGVKD. There are 13 residues in the CDR3. In DNA, the CDR3 is TGTGCCATCAGTGACGTGAACTCCTACGAGCAGTACTTC. The encoded protein is CAISDVNSYEQYF.

The rearrangement uses TRBV6-5 and TRBJ2-5, with D perhaps matching TRBD1 (6 bases). The CDR3 spans 14 residues. The germline V and J ends were trimmed by 4 bases and 2 bases, with 11 bases remaining between them. Germline V gives CDR1 MNHEY, CDR2 SVGAGI. The CDR3 reads CASSWAGTQETQYF. CDR3 bases: TGTGCCAGCAGTTGGGCCGGGACACAAGAGACCCAGTACTTC.

This clonotype was picked up many times. The CDR3 sequence: CATYSGRIYGYTF. Written as DNA, the CDR3 is TGTGCCACCTACTCGGGACGGATCTATGGCTACACCTTC. The chain uses TRBV6-2 or TRBV6-3 and TRBJ1-2, with D possibly being TRBD1 (5 bases). Trimming took 10 bases from V and 4 from J, leaving 16 bases between them. The CDR3 runs to 13 residues. Germline CDR1 reads MNHEY; CDR2 reads SVGEGT.

The rearrangement joins TRBV7-2 to TRBJ1-6, with D possibly TRBD1 on 5 matching bases. Germline loops: CDR1 SGHTA, CDR2 FQGNSA. This CDR3 has 17 residues. V lost 2 bases to trimming and J lost 3 bases, with 14 bases between them. The CDR3 loop reads CASSLSGGLLYNSPLHF. The CDR3 DNA reads TGTGCCAGCAGCTTATCCGGGGGATTACTCTATAATTCACCCCTCCACTTT.

This clonotype was observed a handful of times. V is TRBV19 and J is TRBJ1-3; perhaps TRBD1 as D (5 bases). Germline assignment: CDR1 LNHDA and CDR2 SQIVND (reference sequence). V shed 8 bases and J shed 4 bases, with 15 bases lying between them. CDR3 length: 14 residues. CDR3 bases: TGTGCCAGTGCCCGGCGGGACGCAGGAAACACCATATATTTT. This gives the protein CASARRDAGNTIYF.

The rearrangement links TRBV20-1 to TRBJ2-5; 10 nucleotides match TRBD2. Germline CDR1 and CDR2: DFQATT and SNEGSKA (reference sequence). V dropped 3 bases and J dropped 0; count of bases not matched to a gene: 16. CDR3 length equals 19 residues. The CDR3 loop reads CSASGQRGGKWENQETQYF. CDR3 DNA: TGCAGTGCTAGCGGCCAGCGGGGGGGCAAATGGGAAAACCAAGAGACCCAGTACTTC.

This clonotype came up a few times. The V and J genes are TRBV5-1 and TRBJ1-1, with 7 bases identical to TRBD1. Germline-derived CDR1 and CDR2 are SGHRS and YFSETQ. The CDR3 spans 12 residues. The V gene end was trimmed by 4 bases and the J gene end by 8 bases; junction bases not matched to a gene: 5. The CDR3 nucleotides are TGCGCCAGCAGCCCAACAGGGGCCGAAGCTTTCTTT. Translating it yields CASSPTGAEAFF.

The CDR3 nucleotides read TGTGCCAGCAGTCCCGACAGGGGCGACTATGGCTACACCTTC. Its protein product is CASSPDRGDYGYTF. The rearrangement uses TRBV6-5 and TRBJ1-2; 8 bases are a match to TRBD1. Germline lookup yields CDR1 MNHEY and CDR2 SVGAGI. The V segment lost 5 bases and the J segment 3 bases; nucleotides outside the gene matches: 5. The CDR3 runs 14 residues.

This chain connects TRBV12-3 or TRBV12-4 to TRBJ1-1; D is ambiguous. CDR3 length equals 14 residues. V was pared by 5 bases and J by 1 base, with 11 bases between. DNA of the CDR3: TGTGCCAGCAGTGAGGGTAATTGGAACACTGAAGCTTTCTTT. Translated, it gives CASSEGNWNTEAFF.

The CDR3 region is CSARGVPRGKGDTEAFF. In DNA, the CDR3 is TGCAGTGCTAGAGGGGTCCCCAGGGGAAAAGGGGACACTGAAGCTTTCTTT. The V call is TRBV20-1, the J call TRBJ1-1; D may be TRBD1 (6 bases). The germline CDR1 and CDR2 sequences are DFQATT and SNEGSKA (reference sequence). V lost 1 base and J 3 bases, leaving 21 bases between the germline ends. The CDR3 loop spans 17 amino acids.

This clonotype was picked up many times. The V gene is TRBV4-2, the J gene TRBJ2-2; 12 positions agree with TRBD2. V gave up 4 bases and J gave up 1 base; unmatched junction bases: 7. The length of the CDR3 is 18 residues. Per germline, CDR1 LGHNA and CDR2 YNFKEQ. The CDR3 reads CASSLSSGGDMNTGELFF. Written as DNA, the CDR3 is TGTGCCAGCAGCCTATCTAGCGGGGGGGATATGAACACCGGGGAGCTGTTTTTT.

This clonotype was counted at least ten times. This rearrangement joins TRBV7-2 to TRBJ1-1; D remains ambiguous. The CDR3 is 14 amino acids. Germline assignment: CDR1 SGHTA and CDR2 FQGNSA. With 5 bases removed from V and 0 bases from J, the gap between germline ends came to 10 bases. DNA for the CDR3: TGTGCCAGCAGCCCCTTCGGCTTGAACACTGAAGCTTTCTTT. Translation: CASSPFGLNTEAFF.

The V and J genes are TRBV5-1 and TRBJ2-7; TRBD2 agrees at 7 bases. The CDR3 runs to 15 residues. Germline values: CDR1 SGHRS, CDR2 YFSETQ. The V gene end was trimmed by 0 bases and the J gene end by 3 bases; junction bases not matched to a gene: 6. The CDR3 region has the DNA TGCGCCAGCAGCTTGGGGGCGGGGGTCATCTACGAGCAGTACTTC. Residues: CASSLGAGVIYEQYF.

This clonotype was seen more than once but under ten times. V and J are TRBV6-5 and TRBJ1-1; no definite D call. Trimming left V 2 bases short and J 4 bases short, with 5 bases between. The CDR3 is 12 amino acids. CDR1 MNHEY and CDR2 SVGAGI come from the germline V gene. As DNA, the CDR3 is TGTGCCAGCAGTTACCTCGGCACTGAAGCTTTCTTT. Translated, it gives CASSYLGTEAFF.

In this sample, this clonotype turned up once. V usage is TRBV7-9 and J usage is TRBJ1-1, with D perhaps matching TRBD1 (5 bases). The CDR3 length is 16 residues. CDR1 and CDR2 (germline): SEHNR, FQNEAQ (reference sequence). Trimming cost V 0 bases and J 1 base, with 12 bases left between them. For the CDR3, the DNA is TGTGCCAGCAGCTTAGCGAAGTCGGGGGGGAACACTGAAGCTTTCTTT. It encodes CASSLAKSGGNTEAFF.

The chain combines TRBV18 with TRBJ2-7; 11 bases are shared with TRBD2. Germline V gives CDR1 KGHSH, CDR2 LQKENI. The CDR3 is made up of 14 amino acids. V was pared by 0 bases and J by 6 bases, with 1 base of the junction left unmatched. CDR3 bases: TGTGCCAGCTCACCACCGGGACTAGCGGCCGAGCAGTACTTC. Encoded protein: CASSPPGLAAEQYF.

The chain's CDR3 is CASSQTGGDTQYF. For the CDR3, the DNA is TGCGCCAGCAGCCAAACAGGGGGTGATACGCAGTATTTT. The chain links TRBV4-1 to TRBJ2-3, with 8 bases that match TRBD1. Trimming at V came to 2 bases and at J to 6 bases, leaving 1 base not matched to a gene. The CDR3 runs to 13 residues. Germline V gene lookup returns CDR1 MGHRA and CDR2 YSYEKL.

This chain links TRBV6-6 with TRBJ2-2; 8 bases are shared with TRBD1. This CDR3 is 15 amino acids long. The junction had 7 bases not matched to a gene; V was cut back by 5 bases and J by 5 bases. CDR1 and CDR2 (germline): MNHNY, SVGAGI (reference sequence). The CDR3 region is CASSGTGRGTGELFF. The CDR3, as DNA: TGTGCCAGCAGTGGGACAGGCCGGGGGACCGGGGAGCTGTTTTTT.

The table lists this clonotype with a few counts. The chain recombines TRBV2 with TRBJ2-5, with 12 bases that match TRBD1. Germline V gives CDR1 SNHLY, CDR2 FYNNEI. The ends lost 6 bases at V and 5 bases at J; junction bases unmatched: 7. CDR3 size: 15 residues. The CDR3 nucleotides read TGTGCCAGCAGAACCGGGACAGGGGGCGTGGAGACCCAGTACTTC. Its protein is CASRTGTGGVETQYF. Complete variable domain (other parts from reference TRBV2 and TRBJ2-5): EPEVTQTPSHQVTQMGQEVILRCVPISNHLYFYWYRQILGQKVEFLVSFYNNEISEKSEIFDDQFSVERPDGSNFTLKIRSTKLEDSAMYFCASRTGTGGVETQYFGPGTRLLVL.

This chain links TRBV7-9 with TRBJ2-1; D possibly corresponds to TRBD2 (6 bases). This CDR3 has 14 residues. Deletions cut 5 bases from V and 2 bases from J, with 10 bases between. Germline CDR1 reads SEHNR; CDR2 reads FQNEAQ (reference sequence). The CDR3 loop reads CASSDGSPYNEQFF. For the CDR3, the DNA is TGTGCCAGCAGCGACGGGAGCCCCTACAATGAGCAGTTCTTC. Full variable domain (outside the CDR3, taken from reference TRBV7-9 and TRBJ2-1): DTGVSQNPRHKITKRGQNVTFRCDPISEHNRLYWYRQTLGQGPEFLTYFQNEAQLEKSRLLSDRFSAERPKGSFSTLEIQRTEQGDSAMYLCASSDGSPYNEQFFGPGTRLTVL.

This clonotype has only a few counts. The genes are TRBV4-3 and TRBJ1-1, with D perhaps matching TRBD1 (5 bases). V lost 1 base, J lost 3 bases, and 18 bases lay in between. Per germline, CDR1 LGHNA and CDR2 YSLEER. This CDR3 has 17 amino acids. CDR3 residues: CASSQVEVERDYTEAFF. CDR3 in DNA: TGCGCCAGCAGCCAAGTGGAGGTTGAACGGGACTACACTGAAGCTTTCTTT.

V is TRBV14 and J is TRBJ2-3; D perhaps matches TRBD2 (6 bases). This CDR3 comprises 16 residues. Germline assignment: CDR1 SGHDN and CDR2 FVKESK. Trimming removed 0 bases from V and 0 bases from J, with 10 bases in between. This CDR3 is CASSQDHRGSTDTQYF. In nucleotides, the CDR3 is TGTGCCAGCAGCCAAGATCACCGGGGGAGCACAGATACGCAGTATTTT.